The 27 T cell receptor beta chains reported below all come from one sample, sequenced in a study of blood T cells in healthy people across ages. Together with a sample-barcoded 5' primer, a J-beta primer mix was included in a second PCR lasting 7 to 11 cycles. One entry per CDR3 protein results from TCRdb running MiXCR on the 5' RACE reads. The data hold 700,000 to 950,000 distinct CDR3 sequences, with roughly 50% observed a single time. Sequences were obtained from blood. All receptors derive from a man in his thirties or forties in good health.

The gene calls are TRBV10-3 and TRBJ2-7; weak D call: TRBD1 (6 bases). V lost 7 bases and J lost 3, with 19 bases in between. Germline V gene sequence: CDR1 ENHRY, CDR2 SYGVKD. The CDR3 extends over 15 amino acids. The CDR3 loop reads CAIKVFRTESYEQYF. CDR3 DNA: TGTGCCATCAAGGTTTTCAGGACAGAGAGCTACGAGCAGTACTTC.

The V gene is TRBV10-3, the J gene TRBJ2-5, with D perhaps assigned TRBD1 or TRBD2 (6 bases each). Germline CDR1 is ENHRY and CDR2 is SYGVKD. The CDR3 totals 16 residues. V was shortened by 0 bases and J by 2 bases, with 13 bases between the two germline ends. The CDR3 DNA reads TGTGCCATCAGTGAGTCTACTACAGGGAGGCAAGAGACCCAGTACTTC. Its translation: CAISESTTGRQETQYF.

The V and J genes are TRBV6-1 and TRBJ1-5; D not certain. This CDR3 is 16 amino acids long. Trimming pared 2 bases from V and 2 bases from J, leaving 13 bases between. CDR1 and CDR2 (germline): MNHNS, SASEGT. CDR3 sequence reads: CASSEPWPLGNQPQHF. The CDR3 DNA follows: TGTGCCAGCAGTGAACCTTGGCCTTTGGGCAATCAGCCCCAGCATTTT.

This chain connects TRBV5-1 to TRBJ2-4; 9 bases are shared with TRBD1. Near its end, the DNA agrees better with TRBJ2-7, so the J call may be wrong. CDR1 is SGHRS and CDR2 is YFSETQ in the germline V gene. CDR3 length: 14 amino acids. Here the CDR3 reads CASRDTGGAYEQYF. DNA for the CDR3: TGCGCCAGCAGGGACACAGGGGGCGCCTACGAGCAGTACTTC.

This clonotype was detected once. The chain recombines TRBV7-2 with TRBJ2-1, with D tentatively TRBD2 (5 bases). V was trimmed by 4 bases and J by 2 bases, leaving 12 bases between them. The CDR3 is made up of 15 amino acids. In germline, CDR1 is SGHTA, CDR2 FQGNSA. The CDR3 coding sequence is TGTGCCAGCAGCTCCCTCGGGATCCCCTACAATGAGCAGTTCTTC. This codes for CASSSLGIPYNEQFF.

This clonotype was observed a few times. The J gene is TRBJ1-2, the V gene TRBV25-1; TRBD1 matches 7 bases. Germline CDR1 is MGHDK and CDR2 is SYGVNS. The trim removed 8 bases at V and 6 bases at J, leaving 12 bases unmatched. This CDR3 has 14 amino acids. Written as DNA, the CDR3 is TGTGCCAGCCTTCCGGAGGGGGCTGTGGATGGCTACACCTTC. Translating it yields CASLPEGAVDGYTF.

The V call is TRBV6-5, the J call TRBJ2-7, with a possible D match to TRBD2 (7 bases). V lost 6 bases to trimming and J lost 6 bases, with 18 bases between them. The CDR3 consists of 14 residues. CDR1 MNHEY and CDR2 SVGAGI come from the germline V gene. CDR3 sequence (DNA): TGTGCCAGCAGCCTGGGGGGGGCCGGGTTCGAGCAGTACTTC. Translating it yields CASSLGGAGFEQYF.

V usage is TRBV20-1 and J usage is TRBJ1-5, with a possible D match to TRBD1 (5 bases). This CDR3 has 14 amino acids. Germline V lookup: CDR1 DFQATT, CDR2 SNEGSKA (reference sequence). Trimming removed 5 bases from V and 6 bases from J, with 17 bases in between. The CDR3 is CSAGSAGESQPQHF. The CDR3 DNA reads TGCAGTGCTGGGTCAGCGGGGGAGAGTCAGCCCCAGCATTTT.

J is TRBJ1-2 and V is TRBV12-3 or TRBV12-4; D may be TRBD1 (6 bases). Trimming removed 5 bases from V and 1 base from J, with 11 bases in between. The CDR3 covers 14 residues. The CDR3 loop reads CASSPGDNNYGYTF. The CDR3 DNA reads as TGTGCCAGCAGTCCTGGGGACAATAACTATGGCTACACCTTC.

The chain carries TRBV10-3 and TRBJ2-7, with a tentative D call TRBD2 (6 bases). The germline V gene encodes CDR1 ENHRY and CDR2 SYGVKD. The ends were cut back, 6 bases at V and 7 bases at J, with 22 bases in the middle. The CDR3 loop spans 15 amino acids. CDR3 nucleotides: TGTGCCATCAGACCGAGGGACCAGGGAGGAAGTGAGCAGTACTTC. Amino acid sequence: CAIRPRDQGGSEQYF.

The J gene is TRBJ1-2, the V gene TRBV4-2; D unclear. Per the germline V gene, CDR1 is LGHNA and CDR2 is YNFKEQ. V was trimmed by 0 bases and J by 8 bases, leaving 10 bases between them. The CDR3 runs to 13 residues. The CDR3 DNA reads TGTGCCAGCAGCCAAGAGGCAGTAGGGGGCTACACCTTC. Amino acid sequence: CASSQEAVGGYTF.

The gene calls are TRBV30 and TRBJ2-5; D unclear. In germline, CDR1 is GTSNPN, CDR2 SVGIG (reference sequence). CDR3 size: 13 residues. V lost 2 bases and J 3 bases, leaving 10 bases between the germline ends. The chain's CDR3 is CAWSLSLEETQYF. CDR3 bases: TGTGCCTGGAGTCTCAGCCTCGAAGAGACCCAGTACTTC.

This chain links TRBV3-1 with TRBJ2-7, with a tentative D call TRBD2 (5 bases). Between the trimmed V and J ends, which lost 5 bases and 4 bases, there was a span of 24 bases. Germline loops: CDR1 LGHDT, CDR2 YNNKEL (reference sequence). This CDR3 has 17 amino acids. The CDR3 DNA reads TGTGCCAGCAGCTCGCAGTCAGGAGGTTCCGTCCCTTACGAGCAGTACTTC. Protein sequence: CASSSQSGGSVPYEQYF.

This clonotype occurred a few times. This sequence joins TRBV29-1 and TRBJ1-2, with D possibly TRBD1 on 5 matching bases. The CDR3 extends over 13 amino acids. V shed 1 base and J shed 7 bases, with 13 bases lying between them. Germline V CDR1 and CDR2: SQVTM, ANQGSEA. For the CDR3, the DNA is TGCAGCGTTGAAGTCGTGGGGCATGGTGGCTACACCTTC. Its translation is CSVEVVGHGGYTF.

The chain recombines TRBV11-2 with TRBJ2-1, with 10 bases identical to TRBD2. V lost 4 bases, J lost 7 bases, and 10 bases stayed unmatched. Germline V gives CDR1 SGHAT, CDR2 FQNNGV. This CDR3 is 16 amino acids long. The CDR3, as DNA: TGTGCCAGCAGCTCGAGGACTAGCGGCCTCGGGAATGAGCAGTTCTTC. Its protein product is CASSSRTSGLGNEQFF.

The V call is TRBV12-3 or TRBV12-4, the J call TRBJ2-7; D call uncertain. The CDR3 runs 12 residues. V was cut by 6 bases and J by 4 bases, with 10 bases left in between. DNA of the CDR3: TGTGCCAGCAGGATCGTCCCTTACGAGCAGTACTTC. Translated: CASRIVPYEQYF.

The CDR3 spells CSASKDSGRTDTQYF. In DNA, the CDR3 is TGCAGTGCTAGTAAGGATAGCGGACGCACAGATACGCAGTATTTT. The V call is TRBV20-1, the J call TRBJ2-3; D is perhaps TRBD2 (6 bases). CDR1 and CDR2 from the germline V gene are DFQATT and SNEGSKA (reference sequence). CDR3 size: 15 residues. V lost 3 bases to trimming and J lost 1 base, with 14 bases between them.

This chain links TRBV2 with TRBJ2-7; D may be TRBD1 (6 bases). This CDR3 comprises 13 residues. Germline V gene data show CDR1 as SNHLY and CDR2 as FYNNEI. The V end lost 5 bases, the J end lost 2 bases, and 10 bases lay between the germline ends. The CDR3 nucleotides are TGTGCCAGCAGTCAGGGGAAGCCCTACGAGCAGTACTTC. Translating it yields CASSQGKPYEQYF.

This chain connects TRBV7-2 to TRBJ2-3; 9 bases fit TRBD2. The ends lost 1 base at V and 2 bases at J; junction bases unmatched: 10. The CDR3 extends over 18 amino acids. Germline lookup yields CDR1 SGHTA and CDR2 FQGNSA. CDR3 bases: TGTGCCAGCAGCTTAGGACTAGCGGAGGGCCTTTCCACAGATACGCAGTATTTT. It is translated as CASSLGLAEGLSTDTQYF.

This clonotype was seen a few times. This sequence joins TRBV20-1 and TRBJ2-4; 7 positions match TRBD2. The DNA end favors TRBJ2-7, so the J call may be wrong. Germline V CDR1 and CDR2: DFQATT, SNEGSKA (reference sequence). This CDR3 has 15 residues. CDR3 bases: TGCAGTGCTAGAGTTAAGGGCGGGAGTTTTGGCGAGCAGTACTTC. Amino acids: CSARVKGGSFGEQYF.

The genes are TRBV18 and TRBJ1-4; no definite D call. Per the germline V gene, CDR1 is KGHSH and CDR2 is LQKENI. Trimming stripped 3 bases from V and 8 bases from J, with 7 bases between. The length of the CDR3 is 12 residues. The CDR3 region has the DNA TGTGCCAGCTCACCGCTGGGGGAAAAACTGTTTTTT. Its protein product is CASSPLGEKLFF.

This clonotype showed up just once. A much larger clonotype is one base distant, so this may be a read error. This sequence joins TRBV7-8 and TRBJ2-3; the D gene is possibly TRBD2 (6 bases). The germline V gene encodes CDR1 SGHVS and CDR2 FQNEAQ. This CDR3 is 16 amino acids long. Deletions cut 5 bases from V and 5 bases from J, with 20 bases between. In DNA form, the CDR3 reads TGTGCCAGCAGCGCCCTGACTAGTTCAAACATAGATACGCAGTATTTT. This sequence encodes CASSALTSSNIDTQYF. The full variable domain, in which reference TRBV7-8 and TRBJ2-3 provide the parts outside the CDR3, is GAGVSQSPRYKVAKRGQDVALRCDPISGHVSLFWYQQALGQGPEFLTYFQNEAQLDKSGLPSDRFFAERPEGSVSTLKIQRTQQEDSAVYLCASSALTSSNIDTQYFGPGTRLTVL.

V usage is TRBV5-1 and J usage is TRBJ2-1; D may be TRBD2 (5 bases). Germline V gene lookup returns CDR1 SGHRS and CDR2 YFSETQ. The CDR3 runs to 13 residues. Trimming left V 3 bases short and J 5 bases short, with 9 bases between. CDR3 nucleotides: TGCGCCAGCAGCTCGGGGAACGACAATGAGCAGTTCTTC. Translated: CASSSGNDNEQFF.

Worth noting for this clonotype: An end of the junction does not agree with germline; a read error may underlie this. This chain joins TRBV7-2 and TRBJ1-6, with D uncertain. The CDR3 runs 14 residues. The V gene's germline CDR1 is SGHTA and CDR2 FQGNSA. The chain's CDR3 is CASSLESRWGTLHF. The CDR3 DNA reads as TGTGCCAGCAGTTTAGAATCGAGATGGGGAACCCTCCACTTT.

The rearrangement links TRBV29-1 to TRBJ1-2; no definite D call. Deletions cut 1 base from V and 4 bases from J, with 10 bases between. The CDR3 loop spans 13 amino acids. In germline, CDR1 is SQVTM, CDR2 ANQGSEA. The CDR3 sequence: CSVEGTDTYGYTF. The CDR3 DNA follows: TGCAGCGTTGAAGGGACGGATACCTATGGCTACACCTTC.

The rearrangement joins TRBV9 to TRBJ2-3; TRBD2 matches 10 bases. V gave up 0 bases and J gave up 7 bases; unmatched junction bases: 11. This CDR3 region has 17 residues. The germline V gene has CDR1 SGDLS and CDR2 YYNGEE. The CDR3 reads CASSVVGSAGGGNTQYF. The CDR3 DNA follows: TGTGCCAGCAGCGTAGTCGGCTCAGCGGGAGGGGGAAATACGCAGTATTTT.

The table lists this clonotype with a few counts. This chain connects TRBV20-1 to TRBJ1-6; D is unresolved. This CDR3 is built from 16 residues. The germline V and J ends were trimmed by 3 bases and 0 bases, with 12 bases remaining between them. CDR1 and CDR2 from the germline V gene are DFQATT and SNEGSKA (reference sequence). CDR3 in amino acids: CSARVPQSSYNSPLHF. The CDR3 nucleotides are TGCAGTGCTAGGGTGCCCCAGAGCTCCTATAATTCACCCCTCCACTTT.